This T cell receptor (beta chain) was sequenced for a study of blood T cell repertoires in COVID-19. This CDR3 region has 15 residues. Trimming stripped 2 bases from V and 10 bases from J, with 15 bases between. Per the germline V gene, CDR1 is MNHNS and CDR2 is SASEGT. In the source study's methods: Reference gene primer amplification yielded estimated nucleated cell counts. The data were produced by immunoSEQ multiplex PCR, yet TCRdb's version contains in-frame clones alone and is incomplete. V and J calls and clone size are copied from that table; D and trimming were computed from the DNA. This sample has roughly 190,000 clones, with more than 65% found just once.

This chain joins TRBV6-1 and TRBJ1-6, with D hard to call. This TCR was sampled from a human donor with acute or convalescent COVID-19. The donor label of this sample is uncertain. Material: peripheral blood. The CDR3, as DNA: TGTGCCAGCAGTGAATTCGATGGAGAAGGATCACCCCTCCACTTT. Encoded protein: CASSEFDGEGSPLHF.